The source of this T cell receptor (beta chain) is a study of T cell responses to AZD1222 COVID-19 vaccine. The repertoire was sequenced with immunoSEQ multiplex PCR; TCRdb's copy has only in-frame clones and lacks some. This sample has around 150,000 clones, with 85% to 95% found just once. Turning to this clone: Its antigen is currently unknown.

Points from the study as a whole: It was only a handful of AZD1222 recipients who were seropositive at baseline. Spike-specific TCR depth and breadth grew after two AZD1222 doses. Most donors were white British and more were female, and clonal diversity was possibly underestimated.

Germline CDR1 and CDR2: LNHDA and SQIVND (reference sequence). The CDR3 loop spans 12 amino acids. V shed 10 bases and J 6 bases; nucleotides not matched to a gene: 6. The receptor's source is an adult who received the AZD1222 COVID-19 vaccine. The sample was peripheral blood, taken 28 days after the second AZD1222 dose. V and J are TRBV19 and TRBJ2-1; TRBD2 aligns across 7 bases. The CDR3 bases are TGTGCCACCGCGGGGGATGGCAATGAGCAGTTCTTC. Translation: CATAGDGNEQFF.